Following are 9 T cell receptor beta chains from one sample sequenced in a study of molecular identifiers for immune sequencing clone quantification. TCRdb passed the PCR reads through MiXCR, listing each CDR3 protein once. This sample yields around 460,000 distinct CDR3 sequences, of which roughly 26% are seen a single time; around 0.76% belongs to the top ten. Sequenced sample: naive CD8+ T cells from blood, with Jurkat cell RNA spiked in. This sample's subset: FACS-sorted CD8+CD4-CCR7+CD45RA+ naive T cells. Every receptor here comes from a human donor in good health. Some libraries in this study had Jurkat cell RNA spiked in.

Turning to this clonotype: The final CDR3 position lacks the conserved phenylalanine or tryptophan, pointing to a likely read error. V usage is TRBV2 and J usage is TRBJ2-6, with D possibly being TRBD1 or TRBD2 (5 bases each). The CDR3 loop spans 13 amino acids. The germline CDR1 and CDR2 sequences are SNHLY and FYNNEI. V was shortened by 11 bases and J by 0 bases, with 8 bases between the two germline ends. CDR3 region: CARGVSGANVLTS. In DNA form, the CDR3 reads TGTGCCCGAGGGGTCTCTGGGGCCAACGTCCTGACTTCC.

In this sample, this clonotype turned up a few times. The J gene is TRBJ2-5, the V gene TRBV7-6, with 7 bases lining up with TRBD2. This CDR3 spans 15 amino acids. Germline CDR1 and CDR2: SGHVS and FNYEAQ. V gave up 1 base and J gave up 5 bases; unmatched junction bases: 7. The CDR3 region is CASSLELARSETQYF. The CDR3 nucleotides read TGTGCCAGCAGCTTAGAACTAGCGAGGAGCGAGACCCAGTACTTC.

On this clonotype itself: A junction end diverges from the germline sequence, so it may reflect a read error. V usage is TRBV3-1 and J usage is TRBJ2-2; 14 bases agree with TRBD2. CDR1 is LGHDT and CDR2 is YNNKEL in the germline V gene (reference sequence). The CDR3 length is 19 residues. The CDR3 spells CASGQDPGTSGRDTGELFF. Written as DNA, the CDR3 is TGTGCCAGCGGCCAAGATCCCGGGACTAGCGGGAGAGACACCGGGGAGCTGTTTTTT. Variable domain in full (rest from reference TRBV3-1 and TRBJ2-2): DTAVSQTPKYLVTQMGNDKSIKCEQNLGHDTMYWYKQDSKKFLKIMFSYNNKELIINETVPNRFSPKSPDKAHLNLHINSLELGDSAVYFCASGQDPGTSGRDTGELFFGEGSRLTVL.

In regard to this clonotype: The conserved final phenylalanine or tryptophan is absent from the CDR3, which likely points to a read error. The J gene is TRBJ1-4, the V gene TRBV2, with unresolved D. Between the trimmed V and J ends, which lost 3 bases and 3 bases, there was a span of 11 bases. Per germline, CDR1 SNHLY and CDR2 FYNNEI. This CDR3 has 15 amino acids. The CDR3 is CASSDRQNSNEKLFS. Here the CDR3 DNA reads TGTGCCAGCAGTGACAGACAAAATTCTAATGAAAAACTGTTTTCT.

On this clonotype: This may stem from a read error, because a much larger clone lies one nucleotide away. This sequence joins TRBV4-3 and TRBJ1-1, with unresolved D. The CDR3 totals 15 residues. Germline lookup yields CDR1 LGHNA and CDR2 YSLEER. As DNA, the CDR3 is TGCGCCAGCAGCTTATTAACGAACCCCAACACTGCAGCTTTCTTT. Translating it yields CASSLLTNPNTAAFF.

Points on this clonotype: This clone may be a read error of a much larger clone one base away. No conserved phenylalanine or tryptophan is present at the end of the CDR3, so a read error is the likely explanation. The J gene is TRBJ2-3, the V gene TRBV6-1, with no clear D. Germline V gives CDR1 MNHNS, CDR2 SASEGT. CDR3 size: 12 residues. Trimming cost V 3 bases and J 5 bases, with 6 bases left between them. CDR3 DNA: TGTGCCAGCAGTGAGGTTATAGATACGCAGTATGTT. Translating it yields CASSEVIDTQYV.

This clonotype was picked up a small number of times. J is TRBJ2-7 and V is TRBV13; 12 bases are shared with TRBD1. V trimming: 5 bases; J trimming: 0 bases; junction bases outside the gene matches: 14. CDR1 PRHDT and CDR2 FYEKMQ come from the germline V gene (reference sequence). The CDR3 contains 19 residues. As DNA, the CDR3 is TGTGCCAGCAGCCATCGGCTGGGGACAGGGGGCTCGAGCTCCTACGAGCAGTACTTC. Residues: CASSHRLGTGGSSSYEQYF.

This clonotype turned up a few times. The chain couples TRBV29-1 to TRBJ1-4; perhaps TRBD1 as D (5 bases). This CDR3 has 14 amino acids. The germline gives CDR1 SQVTM, CDR2 ANQGSEA. Trimming removed 5 bases from V and 4 bases from J, with 14 bases in between. In DNA form, the CDR3 reads TGCAGCGTTAAAACGACAGAGTTTAATGAAAAACTGTTTTTT. Residues: CSVKTTEFNEKLFF.

This clonotype was picked up a small number of times. V usage is TRBV12-3 or TRBV12-4 and J usage is TRBJ2-7; 7 bases line up with TRBD1. This CDR3 has 15 amino acids. V dropped 0 bases and J dropped 6; count of bases not matched to a gene: 8. This CDR3 is CASSLAGTEYCEQYF. The DNA of the CDR3 is TGTGCCAGCAGTTTAGCCGGGACAGAATACTGCGAGCAGTACTTC.